The clone carrying this TCR beta chain was seen a single time. Data came from immunoSEQ multiplex PCR; TCRdb stores just in-frame clones and leaves some out. The repertoire has approximately 170,000 clones, approximately 81% of them found once; the top ten carry about a tenth. This sample was included in a study of cytomegalovirus exposure and HLA in healthy donors. The CDR3 has 14 residues. Germline-derived CDR1 and CDR2 are SNHLY and FYNNEI. Trimming cost V 6 bases and J 2 bases, with 14 bases left between them. The sequencing input was PBMCs. The clonotype originates from a man aged 25-40 years in good health and CMV-seropositive. This rearrangement joins TRBV2 to TRBJ2-7; weak D call: TRBD1 (6 bases). CDR3 residues: CASSQTGPAYEQYF. In DNA form, the CDR3 reads TGTGCCAGCAGCCAAACAGGGCCCGCCTACGAGCAGTACTTC. Filled out from reference TRBV2 and TRBJ2-7, the complete variable domain reads EPEVTQTPSHQVTQMGQEVILRCVPISNHLYFYWYRQILGQKVEFLVSFYNNEISEKSEIFDDQFSVERPDGSNFTLKIRSTKLEDSAMYFCASSQTGPAYEQYFGPGTRLTVT.